The rows below give T cell receptor beta chains drawn from one sample of a study of technical replicates of blood from several donors. Profiling relied on immunoSEQ multiplex PCR, and the TCRdb table lists in-frame clones only, not all of them. The sample lists approximately 82,000 clones, over 90% occurring once. The sequenced sample consisted of T cells isolated from PBMCs. All receptors derive from a human donor in good health. Both conserved end residues are part of each CDR3. D genes are given only for firm matches. Expanded clones are given a class, and other clones once, few, many or no size at all.

-	TRBV9	TRBJ2-7	-	CASSLTTGLYEQYF	TGTGCCAGCAGCCTAACGACTGGCCTCTACGAGCAGTACTTC
-	TRBV7-9	TRBJ1-2	once	CASNYDLYGYTF	TGTGCCAGCAACTACGACCTCTATGGCTACACCTTC
-	TRBV28	TRBJ2-7	-	CASSLYIQRTPLEQYF	TGTGCCAGCAGTTTATACATTCAGCGCACCCCCCTCGAGCAGTACTTC
-	TRBV9	TRBJ1-5	-	CASSGGGSNQPQHF	TGTGCCAGCAGCGGTGGGGGCAGCAATCAGCCCCAGCATTTT
TRBD1	TRBV9	TRBJ1-2	-	CASSGDRGFGYGYTF	TGTGCCAGCAGCGGCGACAGGGGCTTTGGCTATGGCTACACCTTC
TRBD1	TRBV10-3	TRBJ1-2	-	CAISSSRDRGDYGYTF	TGTGCCATCAGTAGTTCCCGGGACAGGGGGGACTATGGCTACACCTTC
-	TRBV11-3	TRBJ1-2	-	CASSSRGRMIDGYTF	TGTGCCAGCAGCTCAAGGGGCAGGATGATCGATGGCTACACCTTC
TRBD2	TRBV4-3	TRBJ2-1	-	CASSQDVPGLAGERNEQFF	TGCGCCAGCAGCCAAGATGTCCCCGGACTAGCGGGAGAGAGGAATGAGCAGTTCTTC
TRBD1	TRBV30	TRBJ1-5	-	CAAEQGEYQPQHF	TGTGCCGCAGAACAGGGGGAGTATCAGCCCCAGCATTTT
TRBD1	TRBV7-9	TRBJ2-7	-	CASSLDDRQGARKYF	TGTGCCAGCAGCTTAGACGATCGGCAGGGGGCGCGGAAGTACTTC
TRBD2	TRBV27	TRBJ2-7	-	CASSPEPGLAGEQYF	TGTGCCAGCAGTCCTGAACCGGGACTAGCGGGAGAGCAGTACTTC
TRBD1	TRBV4-1	TRBJ2-2	-	CASSLPGTGLTGELFF	TGCGCCAGCAGCCTACCCGGGACAGGGCTCACCGGGGAGCTGTTTTTT
-	TRBV4-1	TRBJ2-5	-	CASSQGSGSGETQYF	TGCGCCAGCAGCCAAGGATCCGGCAGCGGAGAGACCCAGTACTTC
-	TRBV5-6	TRBJ2-1	-	CASSLVQDNEQFF	TGTGCCAGCAGCTTGGTACAGGACAATGAGCAGTTCTTC
-	TRBV9	TRBJ2-5	-	CASSVGGLKETQYF	TGTGCCAGCAGCGTAGGAGGACTTAAAGAGACCCAGTACTTC
-	TRBV25-1	TRBJ1-6	-	CASSSGGNSPLHF	TGTGCCAGCAGTAGTGGAGGAAATTCACCCCTCCACTTT
TRBD1	TRBV6-5	TRBJ1-2	-	CASSYSSETGEDGYTF	TGTGCCAGCAGTTACTCGAGTGAGACAGGGGAAGATGGCTACACCTTC
TRBD1	TRBV6-5	TRBJ1-1	-	CASSRQGANTEAFF	TGTGCCAGCAGTCGACAGGGGGCGAACACTGAAGCTTTCTTT
TRBD2	TRBV6-5	TRBJ2-3	-	CASNLAGGIDTQYF	TGTGCCAGCAATCTAGCGGGAGGGATAGATACGCAGTATTTT
TRBD2	TRBV7-9	TRBJ2-7	-	CASSLRRGLAGESQRGQYF	TGTGCCAGCAGCTTAAGGAGGGGACTAGCGGGAGAGAGCCAAAGGGGGCAGTACTTC
-	TRBV6-5	TRBJ2-1	once	CASTRGAENNEQFF	TGTGCCAGCACTCGGGGGGCAGAAAACAATGAGCAGTTCTTC
TRBD1	TRBV6-6	TRBJ2-7	-	CASSFGQGGFSYEQYF	TGTGCCAGCAGTTTCGGACAGGGGGGGTTTTCCTACGAGCAGTACTTC
-	TRBV29-1	TRBJ1-1	-	CSVANWGQNAEAFF	TGCAGCGTTGCGAACTGGGGGCAGAACGCTGAAGCTTTCTTT
TRBD1	TRBV7-3	TRBJ1-1	once	CASGGQGVIPMF	TGTGCCAGCGGGGGACAGGGGGTGATACCCATGTTT
TRBD1	TRBV11-2	TRBJ2-5	once	CASSFNRGPGETQYF	TGTGCCAGCAGCTTTAACAGGGGGCCTGGGGAGACCCAGTACTTC
-	TRBV5-1	TRBJ2-1	-	CASSSSGSYNEQFF	TGCGCCAGCTCCTCCAGTGGCTCCTACAATGAGCAGTTCTTC
TRBD1	TRBV6-6	TRBJ2-2	-	CASRRQGWTGELFF	TGTGCCAGCAGGAGACAGGGATGGACCGGGGAGCTGTTTTTT
TRBD2	TRBV14	TRBJ2-3	-	CASSQGTSGRLADTQYF	TGTGCCAGCAGCCAAGGGACTAGCGGGAGGTTGGCAGATACGCAGTATTTT
-	TRBV29-1	TRBJ1-1	-	CSGRGYGTEAFF	TGCAGCGGTCGGGGTTATGGCACTGAAGCTTTCTTT